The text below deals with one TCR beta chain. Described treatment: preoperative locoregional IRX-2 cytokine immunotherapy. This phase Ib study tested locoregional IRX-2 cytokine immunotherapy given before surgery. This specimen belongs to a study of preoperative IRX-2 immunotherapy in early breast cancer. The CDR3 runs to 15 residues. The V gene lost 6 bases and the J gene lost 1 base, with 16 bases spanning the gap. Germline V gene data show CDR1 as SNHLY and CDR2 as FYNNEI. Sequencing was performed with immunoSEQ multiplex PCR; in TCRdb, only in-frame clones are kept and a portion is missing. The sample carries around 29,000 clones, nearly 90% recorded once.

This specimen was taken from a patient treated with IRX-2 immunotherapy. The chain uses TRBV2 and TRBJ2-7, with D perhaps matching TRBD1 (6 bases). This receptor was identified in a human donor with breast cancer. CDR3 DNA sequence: TGTGCCAGCAGGGAAAACAGGGTTGCATCCTACGAGCAGTACTTC. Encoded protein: CASRENRVASYEQYF.